One sample yielded the 3 T cell receptor beta chains listed below, sequenced in a study of a mutant IDH1 vaccine in newly diagnosed glioma. Time point noted: week 23, last vaccination. Each dose of the vaccine consisted of 300 ug of mutant IDH1 20-mer peptide, with topical imiquimod. The repertoire was sequenced with immunoSEQ multiplex PCR; TCRdb's copy has only in-frame clones and lacks some. This table holds 50,000 to 60,000 clones, approximately 80% found once. These TCRs are of unknown antigen specificity. The input for sequencing was PBMCs, taken from a glioma patient whose treatment included an IDH1 peptide vaccine. These receptors originate from a middle-aged man with glioma.

The chain joins TRBV19 to TRBJ1-5; D may be TRBD1 (6 bases). Germline CDR1 reads LNHDA; CDR2 reads SQIVND (reference sequence). Trimming left V 5 bases short and J 0 bases short, with 11 bases between. The CDR3 sequence is 15 residues long. This CDR3 reads CASSPRTDSNQPQHF. CDR3 nucleotides: TGTGCCAGTAGTCCAAGGACAGATAGCAATCAGCCCCAGCATTTT.

This clone was found a few times. The chain links TRBV5-5 to TRBJ2-5; D not resolved. There are 12 residues in the CDR3. Germline V gene sequence: CDR1 SGHKS, CDR2 YYEKEE (reference sequence). V lost 2 bases and J 2 bases, leaving 4 bases between the germline ends. The CDR3 bases are TGTGCCAGCAGCTTAATGCAAGAGACCCAGTACTTC. Amino acid sequence: CASSLMQETQYF.

The CDR3: CASSLFTDSEKLFF. The CDR3 DNA reads TGCGCCAGCAGCTTATTCACTGACTCTGAAAAACTGTTTTTT. The chain recombines TRBV5-1 with TRBJ1-4; D gene uncertain. This CDR3 contains 14 residues. In germline, CDR1 is SGHRS, CDR2 YFSETQ. V was cut by 2 bases and J by 7 bases, with 12 bases left in between.